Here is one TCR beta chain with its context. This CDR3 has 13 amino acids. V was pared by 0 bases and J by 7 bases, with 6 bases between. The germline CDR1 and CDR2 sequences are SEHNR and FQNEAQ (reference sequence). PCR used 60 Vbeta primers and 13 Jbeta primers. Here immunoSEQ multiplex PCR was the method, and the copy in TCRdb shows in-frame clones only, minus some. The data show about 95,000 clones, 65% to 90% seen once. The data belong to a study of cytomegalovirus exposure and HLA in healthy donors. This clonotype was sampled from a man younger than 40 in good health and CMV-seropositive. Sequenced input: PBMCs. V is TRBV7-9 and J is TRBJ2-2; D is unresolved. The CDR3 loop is CASSLASYGELFF. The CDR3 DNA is TGTGCCAGCAGCTTAGCGAGTTACGGGGAGCTGTTTTTT.